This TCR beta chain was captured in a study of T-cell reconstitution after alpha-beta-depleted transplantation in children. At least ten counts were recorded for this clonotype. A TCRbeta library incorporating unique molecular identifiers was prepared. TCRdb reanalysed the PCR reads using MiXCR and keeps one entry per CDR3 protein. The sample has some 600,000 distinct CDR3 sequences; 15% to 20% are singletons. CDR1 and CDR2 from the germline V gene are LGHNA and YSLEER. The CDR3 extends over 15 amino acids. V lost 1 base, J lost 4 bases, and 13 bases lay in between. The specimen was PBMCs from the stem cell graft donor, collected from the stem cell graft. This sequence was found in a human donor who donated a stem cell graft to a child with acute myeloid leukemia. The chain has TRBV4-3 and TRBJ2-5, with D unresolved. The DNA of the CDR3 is TGCGCCAGCAGCCAAGTTTACCTGGGTGGAGAGACCCAGTACTTC. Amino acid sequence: CASSQVYLGGETQYF.